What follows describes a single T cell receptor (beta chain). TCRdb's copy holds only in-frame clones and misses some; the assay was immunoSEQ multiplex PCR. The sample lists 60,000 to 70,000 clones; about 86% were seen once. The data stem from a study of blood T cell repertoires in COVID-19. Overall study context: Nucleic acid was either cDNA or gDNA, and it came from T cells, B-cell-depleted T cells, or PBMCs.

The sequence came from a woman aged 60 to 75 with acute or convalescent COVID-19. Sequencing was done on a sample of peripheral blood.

CDR3 DNA sequence: TGTGCCAGCAGTTACCAAAAGGGACTAGCGGGATCCCACGGGGAGCTGTTTTTT. Its protein is CASSYQKGLAGSHGELFF. V gene TRBV6-2 or TRBV6-3 combines with J gene TRBJ2-2, with 13 bases that match TRBD2. This CDR3 is 18 amino acids long. Germline V gene lookup returns CDR1 MNHEY and CDR2 SVGEGT. Trimming at V came to 2 bases and at J to 7 bases, leaving 10 bases not matched to a gene.